These T cell receptor beta chains were read from a single sample in a study of cytomegalovirus exposure and HLA in healthy donors. The assay was immunoSEQ multiplex PCR, and TCRdb's table has in-frame clones only and misses some. The data hold about 92,000 clones, with more than 65% observed a single time. What was sequenced was PBMCs. Every receptor here comes from a girl aged 2-10 years in good health and CMV-seropositive. CDR3s include the opening cysteine and the closing phenylalanine or tryptophan. The D gene is left open where the match is weak. Not all rows give a size; the values are once, few, many and, for expanded clones, a class.

>.|TRBV5-1|few|TRBJ2-3
CASSLMTGTDTQYF
TGCGCCAGCAGCTTGATGACAGGCACAGATACGCAGTATTTT
>.|TRBV4-2|.|TRBJ2-3
CASSPLFTDTQYF
TGTGCCAGCAGCCCCCTCTTCACAGATACGCAGTATTTT
>.|TRBV6-4|few|TRBJ2-6
CASSDSTGTSSGANVLTF
TGTGCCAGCAGTGACTCTACAGGAACAAGCTCTGGGGCCAACGTCCTGACTTTC
>TRBD1|TRBV29-1|.|TRBJ1-1
CSVKDGTANTEAFF
TGCAGCGTAAAAGACGGGACAGCGAACACTGAAGCTTTCTTT
>.|TRBV7-3|.|TRBJ1-2
CASSFWGGNGYTF
TGTGCCAGCAGCTTCTGGGGCGGTAATGGCTACACCTTC
>.|TRBV7-8|.|TRBJ2-1
CASTVGRDNYNEQFF
TGTGCCAGCACCGTCGGCCGGGACAACTACAATGAGCAGTTCTTC
>.|TRBV5-1|.|TRBJ2-3
CASSYGPGRTDTQYF
TGCGCCAGCAGCTACGGACCAGGGCGGACAGATACGCAGTATTTT
>.|TRBV4-1|.|TRBJ1-5
CASSQEGHSNQPQHF
TGCGCCAGCAGCCAAGAGGGGCATAGCAATCAGCCCCAGCATTTT
>TRBD2|TRBV15|.|TRBJ2-1
CATSRGLAEGSYNEQFF
TGTGCCACCAGCAGGGGACTAGCGGAGGGCTCCTACAATGAGCAGTTCTTC
>.|TRBV28|.|TRBJ1-1
CASSKGQREAFF
TGTGCCAGCAGTAAGGGACAAAGGGAAGCTTTCTTT
>TRBD2|TRBV4-1|.|TRBJ2-3
CASSQVISGLTDTQYF
TGCGCCAGCAGCCAAGTCATTAGCGGGCTTACGGATACGCAGTATTTT
>TRBD2|TRBV2|.|TRBJ2-7
CASNTPPGTSGSYEQYF
TGTGCCAGCAATACACCCCCGGGGACTAGCGGGAGTTACGAGCAGTACTTC
>.|TRBV27|.|TRBJ1-5
CASSYQAYSNQPQHF
TGTGCCAGCAGTTATCAGGCTTATAGCAATCAGCCCCAGCATTTT
>.|TRBV6-5|.|TRBJ2-7
CASSYGLAVEQYF
TGTGCCAGCAGTTACGGGCTAGCTGTCGAGCAGTACTTC
>.|TRBV19|once|TRBJ1-2
CASSAQGPYGYTF
TGTGCCAGTAGCGCGCAGGGGCCCTATGGCTACACCTTC
>.|TRBV6-5|.|TRBJ2-2
CASSSRSRSHTGELFF
TGTGCCAGCAGTTCCCGCTCGCGGAGCCACACCGGGGAGCTGTTTTTT
>TRBD2|TRBV10-2|few|TRBJ2-7
CASRTSGPYEQYF
TGCGCCAGCAGGACTAGCGGCCCCTACGAGCAGTACTTC
>.|TRBV19|.|TRBJ2-7
CASSMNRGNEQYF
TGTGCCAGTAGTATGAATAGGGGGAACGAGCAGTACTTC